The 10 T cell receptor beta chains listed next were all sequenced from one sample in a study of blood T cell repertoires in COVID-19. The data were produced by immunoSEQ multiplex PCR, yet TCRdb's version contains in-frame clones alone and is incomplete. The table has approximately 200,000 clones, around 86% seen once. The sample was PBMCs or T cells enriched from blood (not recorded which). The origin of the receptors is a woman in her twenties or thirties who had recovered from COVID-19.

The rearrangement links TRBV9 to TRBJ2-1; 13 bases align to TRBD2. CDR1 is SGDLS, CDR2 YYNGEE, per germline. With V trimmed by 6 bases and J by 9 bases, 9 bases remained unmatched. CDR3 length equals 15 residues. The CDR3 loop reads CASTLGTSGISEQFF. CDR3 in DNA: TGTGCCAGCACCCTAGGGACTAGCGGGATTAGTGAGCAGTTCTTC.

This rearrangement joins TRBV14 to TRBJ1-1; unclear D gene. Per germline, CDR1 SGHDN and CDR2 FVKESK. Deletions cut 4 bases from V and 4 bases from J, with 13 bases between. The CDR3 contains 14 residues. CDR3 protein: CASSREGRSTEAFF. In DNA, the CDR3 is TGTGCCAGCAGCCGCGAAGGCCGGAGCACTGAAGCTTTCTTT.

This chain uses TRBV6-2 or TRBV6-3 with TRBJ2-1, with D perhaps TRBD1 (6 bases). CDR3 length equals 16 residues. V was clipped by 6 bases and J by 0 bases, with 15 bases between them. Per germline, CDR1 MNHEY and CDR2 SVGEGT. CDR3 nucleotide sequence: TGTGCCAGCAGCCCTGGGACAACTCGCTCCTACAATGAGCAGTTCTTC. This gives the protein CASSPGTTRSYNEQFF.

The chain couples TRBV28 to TRBJ1-1, with no clear D. This CDR3 contains 14 residues. The germline V gene encodes CDR1 MDHEN and CDR2 SYDVKM. Trimming took 2 bases from V and 5 from J, leaving 12 bases between them. The CDR3 DNA follows: TGTGCCAGCAGTTTACAGGCCCCCCGGACTGAAGCTTTCTTT. Amino acid sequence: CASSLQAPRTEAFF.

The CDR3 spells CASSIGGAGPNQPQHF. CDR3 DNA sequence: TGTGCCAGTAGTATAGGGGGTGCAGGGCCCAATCAGCCCCAGCATTTT. The chain couples TRBV19 to TRBJ1-5; D perhaps matches TRBD1 (5 bases). Germline lookup yields CDR1 LNHDA and CDR2 SQIVND (reference sequence). Trimming removed 1 base from V and 3 bases from J, with 13 bases in between. This CDR3 is 16 amino acids long.

The chain carries TRBV21-1 and TRBJ1-2. TRBV21-1 is classified as a pseudogene. The CDR3 runs 13 residues. CDR3 in amino acids: CASSKIAREGYTF. The CDR3 nucleotides are TGTGCCAGCAGCAAAATCGCGCGGGAGGGCTACACCTTC.

This CDR3 is CASSLTGGRTDTQYF. The CDR3 nucleotides read TGTGCCAGCAGCTTAACGGGAGGCCGCACAGATACGCAGTATTTT. The J gene is TRBJ2-3, the V gene TRBV7-3, with D possibly being TRBD2 (6 bases). Trimming shortened V by 0 bases and J by 1 base, and 8 bases separated the two germline ends. CDR3 length equals 15 residues. Germline V gene data show CDR1 as SGHTA and CDR2 as FQGTGA.

As for this clone: A junction end diverges from the germline sequence, so it may reflect a read error. J is TRBJ1-1 and V is TRBV5-8; possibly TRBD1 for D (6 bases). This CDR3 is built from 11 residues. In germline, CDR1 is SGHTS, CDR2 YDEGEE. CDR3 residues: CASSLVRGAVF. The CDR3, as DNA: TGTGCCAGCAGCTTGGTTCGGGGGGCTGTCTTT.

This clone was counted only a few times. The sample contains more than one DNA sequence encoding this CDR3. V is TRBV10-3 and J is TRBJ1-3; D might be TRBD1 (6 bases). Looked up from germline, CDR1 is ENHRY and CDR2 is SYGVKD. The V end was cut by 3 bases, the J end by 4 bases, with 10 bases between. This CDR3 is built from 14 residues. This CDR3 is CAISDRGSGNTIYF. The CDR3 DNA follows: TGTGCCATCAGTGACAGGGGAAGCGGAAACACCATATATTTT.

V and J are TRBV19 and TRBJ2-1; 8 bases align to TRBD2. The germline CDR1 and CDR2 sequences are LNHDA and SQIVND (reference sequence). The trim removed 11 bases at V and 0 bases at J, leaving 15 bases unmatched. The CDR3 contains 17 residues. The CDR3, as DNA: TGTGCCTCCAAGGAAGCGGGAGTTAGGAGCTCCTACAATGAGCAGTTCTTC. This codes for CASKEAGVRSSYNEQFF.